This is a list of T cell receptor beta chains from one sample in a study of blood T cell repertoires in COVID-19. The table came from immunoSEQ multiplex PCR; TCRdb's copy has only in-frame clones and leaves some out. This table has roughly 200,000 clones, 70% to 80% appearing once. Input material: peripheral blood. The receptors originated from a man aged 45-65 years who had recovered from COVID-19. The CDR3 runs from the conserved cysteine through the conserved F or W. Each record gives: J gene, clone size, V gene, D gene, CDR3 DNA, CDR3 protein. A D gene is named only where the DNA matches it firmly. Clone size is not always given. Where it is, it says once, few, many or a class for expanded clones.

J: TRBJ2-5
size: NA
V: TRBV3-1/TRBV3-2
D: TRBD2
DNA: TGTGCCAGCAGCCAAGATTCAGCGGGAGCGGGGGAGACCCAGTACTTC
CDR3: CASSQDSAGAGETQYF

J: TRBJ2-7
size: NA
V: TRBV28
D: NA
DNA: TGTGCCAGCGGCCTTTTTGGACAGCCCTACGAGCAGTACTTC
CDR3: CASGLFGQPYEQYF

J: TRBJ1-3
size: few
V: TRBV9
D: NA
DNA: TGTGCCAGCAGCGTACGGGAATACGGAAACACCATATATTTT
CDR3: CASSVREYGNTIYF

J: TRBJ1-4
size: NA
V: TRBV18
D: NA
DNA: TGTGCCAGCTCCCCCAGGCAGAAGGGGACTAATGAAAAACTGTTTTTT
CDR3: CASSPRQKGTNEKLFF

J: TRBJ1-2
size: NA
V: TRBV4-1
D: NA
DNA: TGCGCCAGCAGCCAAAGCGGACAGACTTCCTATGGCTACACCTTC
CDR3: CASSQSGQTSYGYTF

J: TRBJ2-7
size: NA
V: TRBV5-4
D: TRBD2
DNA: TGTGCCAGCAGCTTGGAGCTAGCGGGAGCCAACGAGCAGTACTTC
CDR3: CASSLELAGANEQYF

J: TRBJ2-2
size: few
V: TRBV7-2
D: NA
DNA: TGTGCCAGCAGCTTAGGGGCAGGAGAGCTGTTTTTT
CDR3: CASSLGAGELFF

J: TRBJ2-7
size: NA
V: TRBV5-6
D: TRBD1
DNA: TGTGCCAGCAGCTTGGGTCCGGGACAGGGGGCCGTCGAGCAGTACTTC
CDR3: CASSLGPGQGAVEQYF

J: TRBJ2-3
size: NA
V: TRBV5-1
D: TRBD2
DNA: TGCGCCAGCAGCTTCTATAGCGGGAGGGCCGGTGATACGCAGTATTTT
CDR3: CASSFYSGRAGDTQYF

J: TRBJ2-6
size: few
V: TRBV7-2
D: NA
DNA: TGTGCCAGCAGCCACAGACGTTCTGGGGCCAACGTCCTGACTTTC
CDR3: CASSHRRSGANVLTF

J: TRBJ2-2
size: once
V: TRBV7-9
D: NA
DNA: TGTGCCAGCAGCTTAGGATCAGGGCCGAACACCGGGGAGCTGTTTTTT
CDR3: CASSLGSGPNTGELFF

J: TRBJ2-5
size: NA
V: TRBV11-3
D: NA
DNA: TGTGCCAGCAGCTATACGGGACAAGAGACCCAGTACTTC
CDR3: CASSYTGQETQYF

J: TRBJ1-2
size: NA
V: TRBV4-1
D: TRBD1
DNA: TGCGCCAGCAGCCAAGCGGACAGGGGCTATGGCTACACCTTC
CDR3: CASSQADRGYGYTF

J: TRBJ2-3
size: NA
V: TRBV2
D: NA
DNA: TGTGCCAGCAGTGGGGAAGCTGCGACTAGACGTGGCGATACGCAGTATTTT
CDR3: CASSGEAATRRGDTQYF

J: TRBJ2-6
size: NA
V: TRBV27
D: NA
DNA: TGTGCCAGCAGTTTATCGAAGGCAGGGGTACTGAGAATTGGGGCCAACGTCCTGACTTTC
CDR3: CASSLSKAGVLRIGANVLTF

J: TRBJ2-1
size: few
V: TRBV11-2
D: TRBD2
DNA: TGTGCCAGCAGGCCCGGGACTAGCGGGAGTAATGAGCAGTTCTTC
CDR3: CASRPGTSGSNEQFF

J: TRBJ1-5
size: many
V: TRBV6-5
D: TRBD1
DNA: TGTGCCAGCAGTTACTCGACGACAGGGGATCAGCCCCAGCATTTT
CDR3: CASSYSTTGDQPQHF

J: TRBJ2-5
size: NA
V: TRBV5-3
D: NA
DNA: TGTGCCAGAAGCTACAGGGGACTGTCGCGGACCCAGTACTTC
CDR3: CARSYRGLSRTQYF

J: TRBJ2-7
size: few
V: TRBV27
D: TRBD1
DNA: TGTGCCAGCAGTTTATTATTGGGGACAGGGGGGGCCTACGAGCAGTACTTC
CDR3: CASSLLLGTGGAYEQYF

J: TRBJ1-5
size: NA
V: TRBV5-1
D: TRBD1
DNA: TGCGCCAGCAGCTTGACTACAGGGGTGCAGCAGCCCCAGCATTTT
CDR3: CASSLTTGVQQPQHF

J: TRBJ2-1
size: few
V: TRBV2
D: TRBD2
DNA: TGTGCCACCGAGCATGGCCTAGCGGGAGTCGGAGGGGATGAGCAGTTCTTC
CDR3: CATEHGLAGVGGDEQFF

J: TRBJ2-3
size: NA
V: TRBV24-1
D: NA
DNA: TGTGCCACCAGTGATCCCGGACTAAGTAATACGCAGTATTTT
CDR3: CATSDPGLSNTQYF

J: TRBJ2-7
size: NA
V: TRBV19
D: NA
DNA: TGTGCCAGTAGTCAGGACAGCCGGGTTGGAGCGTACGAGCAGTACTTC
CDR3: CASSQDSRVGAYEQYF

J: TRBJ2-7
size: NA
V: TRBV4-2
D: TRBD1
DNA: TGTGCCAGCAGCGGACAGGGAGAGTTGGAGCAGTACTTC
CDR3: CASSGQGELEQYF

J: TRBJ2-1
size: NA
V: TRBV7-9
D: TRBD1
DNA: TGTGCCAGCAGCGCCTTAGACAGGGGGTCGGATGAGCAGTTCTTC
CDR3: CASSALDRGSDEQFF

J: TRBJ2-1
size: NA
V: TRBV6-2/TRBV6-3
D: TRBD1
DNA: TGTGCCAGCAGTATAAATAATCTGGGACAGAGGTTCTTC
CDR3: CASSINNLGQRFF

J: TRBJ2-5
size: NA
V: TRBV7-9
D: NA
DNA: TGTGCCAGCACCACCGAAGAGACCCAGTACTTC
CDR3: CASTTEETQYF

J: TRBJ2-5
size: NA
V: TRBV19
D: TRBD2
DNA: TGTGCCAGCCGACTAGCGACACAAGAGACCCAGTACTTC
CDR3: CASRLATQETQYF

J: TRBJ1-1
size: NA
V: TRBV27
D: TRBD1
DNA: TGTGCCAGCAGTTTAAGGACAGGACTGAACACTGAAGCTTTCTTT
CDR3: CASSLRTGLNTEAFF

J: TRBJ2-7
size: NA
V: TRBV25-1
D: TRBD1
DNA: TGTGCCAGCACAACAGGGGTTAACTACGAGCAGTACTTC
CDR3: CASTTGVNYEQYF

J: TRBJ2-3
size: NA
V: TRBV29-1
D: NA
DNA: TGCAGCTCACAGAAGACAGATACGCAGTATTTT
CDR3: CSSQKTDTQYF

J: TRBJ1-1
size: NA
V: TRBV3-1/TRBV3-2
D: NA
DNA: TGTGCCAGCAGCCCCTATGTGGAGACTGAAGCTTTCTTT
CDR3: CASSPYVETEAFF

J: TRBJ2-5
size: NA
V: TRBV29-1
D: TRBD1
DNA: TGCAGCGTTGGGGGGTGGGACAGGGGTGTATGGGAGACCCAGTACTTC
CDR3: CSVGGWDRGVWETQYF

J: TRBJ1-2
size: NA
V: TRBV7-2
D: NA
DNA: TGTGCCAGCAGCTTCGACACTCAGGACTATGGCTACACCTTC
CDR3: CASSFDTQDYGYTF

J: TRBJ1-2
size: NA
V: TRBV30
D: TRBD1
DNA: TGTGCCTGCACCGGGACAGGGGAGGGGGATGGCTACACCTTC
CDR3: CACTGTGEGDGYTF

J: TRBJ2-3
size: few
V: TRBV5-4
D: TRBD2
DNA: TGTGCCAGCAGCTTAGCGGGAGTTGGGGCAGATACGCAGTATTTT
CDR3: CASSLAGVGADTQYF

J: TRBJ2-7
size: NA
V: TRBV20-1
D: TRBD2
DNA: TGCAGTGCTAGTGGGACTAGCGGCTTCTACGAGCAGTACTTC
CDR3: CSASGTSGFYEQYF

J: TRBJ1-6
size: NA
V: TRBV5-6
D: TRBD1
DNA: TGTGCCAGCAGCTCGCTACAGGGGAATTCACCCCTCCACTTT
CDR3: CASSSLQGNSPLHF

J: TRBJ2-7
size: NA
V: TRBV10-3
D: TRBD2
DNA: TGTGCCATCAGCGGGACTAGCGGGAGGGCCGTTGAGCAGTACTTC
CDR3: CAISGTSGRAVEQYF

J: TRBJ2-3
size: NA
V: TRBV5-1
D: NA
DNA: TGCGCCAGCAGTGCGGAGCCCAGCGGAGGGGGCGAGGCGCAGTATTTT
CDR3: CASSAEPSGGGEAQYF

J: TRBJ1-2
size: once
V: TRBV11-2
D: NA
DNA: TGTGCCAGCAGCCCAATAACAGACAGGTCCAACTATGGCTACACCTTC
CDR3: CASSPITDRSNYGYTF

J: TRBJ2-1
size: NA
V: TRBV24-1
D: NA
DNA: TGTGCCACCAGTGACTCCACAGGGTCTTCCTACAATGAGCAGTTCTTC
CDR3: CATSDSTGSSYNEQFF

J: TRBJ2-1
size: NA
V: TRBV28
D: NA
DNA: TGTGCCAGCAGGTCCCTGTGGGCAACCTACAATGAGCAGTTCTTC
CDR3: CASRSLWATYNEQFF

J: TRBJ2-5
size: NA
V: TRBV15
D: TRBD2
DNA: TGTGCCACCAGCGGGACGACTAGCGGCATCCAAGAGACCCAGTACTTC
CDR3: CATSGTTSGIQETQYF

J: TRBJ2-3
size: NA
V: TRBV3-1/TRBV3-2
D: TRBD2
DNA: TGTGCCAGCAGCCAACTGTCTAGCGGGAGTAATACGCAGTATTTT
CDR3: CASSQLSSGSNTQYF

J: TRBJ2-3
size: NA
V: TRBV3-1/TRBV3-2
D: TRBD2
DNA: TGTGCCAGCAGACCGAGACTAGCGGCTAGCACAGATACGCAGTATTTT
CDR3: CASRPRLAASTDTQYF

J: TRBJ2-1
size: once
V: TRBV4-3
D: TRBD2
DNA: TGCGCCAGCAGCCAAGACGGAATGGGTGTGGCGGGAGTATGGAATGAGCAGTTCTTC
CDR3: CASSQDGMGVAGVWNEQFF

J: TRBJ2-3
size: NA
V: TRBV30
D: NA
DNA: TGTGCCTGGGGGAAATTAGCGCTTAGCACAGATACGCAGTATTTT
CDR3: CAWGKLALSTDTQYF

J: TRBJ2-1
size: NA
V: TRBV4-1
D: NA
DNA: TGCGCCAGCAGCCCAGTGACCCCCAGGGAGCAGTTCTTC
CDR3: CASSPVTPREQFF

J: TRBJ2-6
size: NA
V: TRBV7-9
D: NA
DNA: TGTGCCAGCAGCCTAGGCGGGATCTCTGGGGCCAACGTCCTGACTTTC
CDR3: CASSLGGISGANVLTF

J: TRBJ2-1
size: NA
V: TRBV6-4
D: NA
DNA: TGTGCCAGCAGTGACTTTAGTAAGAGCTCCTACAATGAGCAGTTCTTC
CDR3: CASSDFSKSSYNEQFF

J: TRBJ2-2
size: NA
V: TRBV19
D: NA
DNA: TGTGCCAGTAGTCCATGGGACACGCCGAAGCTGTTTTTT
CDR3: CASSPWDTPKLFF

J: TRBJ1-5
size: NA
V: TRBV21-1
D: NA
DNA: TGTGCCAGCAGCAAAGCTGTGACATTAGATCAGCCCCAGCATTTT
CDR3: CASSKAVTLDQPQHF

J: TRBJ1-2
size: NA
V: TRBV19
D: NA
DNA: TGTGCCAGTAGTCCTACGTCAAAAGAGAACTATGGCTACACCTTC
CDR3: CASSPTSKENYGYTF

J: TRBJ2-5
size: NA
V: TRBV5-5
D: NA
DNA: TGTGCCAGCAGCTTGGACGGCCTATCGGGGGAGACCCAGTACTTC
CDR3: CASSLDGLSGETQYF

J: TRBJ1-3
size: NA
V: TRBV7-8
D: TRBD1
DNA: TGTGCCAGCAGCCTTAGTCAGGGGGCTGGAAACACCATATATTTT
CDR3: CASSLSQGAGNTIYF

J: TRBJ2-2
size: NA
V: TRBV6-6
D: NA
DNA: TGTGCCAGCAGGCCTAGCGCGAACACCGGGGAGCTGTTTTTT
CDR3: CASRPSANTGELFF

J: TRBJ2-2
size: NA
V: TRBV5-1
D: TRBD2
DNA: TGCGCCAGCAGCTTTTCAATCCCCGGGACTAGGAGAAACACCGGGGAGCTGTTTTTT
CDR3: CASSFSIPGTRRNTGELFF

J: TRBJ2-3
size: NA
V: TRBV6-2/TRBV6-3
D: NA
DNA: TGTGCCAGCAGTTACTCGATCGGACAAACCACAGATACGCAGTATTTT
CDR3: CASSYSIGQTTDTQYF

J: TRBJ1-5
size: NA
V: TRBV6-1
D: NA
DNA: TGTGCCAGCAGTGAATCGGTTTATAGCAATCAGCCCCAGCATTTT
CDR3: CASSESVYSNQPQHF